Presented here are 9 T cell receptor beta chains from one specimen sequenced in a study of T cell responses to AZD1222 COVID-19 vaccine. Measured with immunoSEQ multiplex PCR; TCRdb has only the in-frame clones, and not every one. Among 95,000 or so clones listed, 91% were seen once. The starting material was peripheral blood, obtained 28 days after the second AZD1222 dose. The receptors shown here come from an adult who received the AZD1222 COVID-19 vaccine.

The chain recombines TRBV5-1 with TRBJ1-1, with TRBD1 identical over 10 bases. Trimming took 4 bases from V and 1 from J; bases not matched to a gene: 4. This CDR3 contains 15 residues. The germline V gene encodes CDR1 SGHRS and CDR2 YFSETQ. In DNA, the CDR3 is TGCGCCAGCAGCGCGGACAGGGGGTCGAACACTGAAGCTTTCTTT. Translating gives CASSADRGSNTEAFF.

CDR3 sequence reads: CASSRRTDQNEKLFF. CDR3 nucleotide sequence: TGTGCCAGTAGTAGAAGGACAGACCAAAATGAAAAACTGTTTTTT. The V gene is TRBV19, the J gene TRBJ1-4, with a possible D match to TRBD1 (6 bases). Per germline, CDR1 LNHDA and CDR2 SQIVND (reference sequence). V was clipped by 4 bases and J by 5 bases, with 14 bases between them. This CDR3 is built from 15 residues.

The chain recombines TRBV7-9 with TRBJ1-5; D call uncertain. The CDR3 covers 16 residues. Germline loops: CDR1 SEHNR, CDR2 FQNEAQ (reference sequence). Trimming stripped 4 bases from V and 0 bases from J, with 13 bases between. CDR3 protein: CASSSGPTYSNQPQHF. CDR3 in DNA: TGTGCCAGCAGCTCCGGACCCACTTATAGCAATCAGCCCCAGCATTTT.

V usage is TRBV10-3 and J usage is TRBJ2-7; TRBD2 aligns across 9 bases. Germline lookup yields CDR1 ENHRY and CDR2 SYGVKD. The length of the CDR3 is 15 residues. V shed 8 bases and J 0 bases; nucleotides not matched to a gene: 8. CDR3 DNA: TGTGCCATCGGAGAGCTAGCGGGATTCTCCTACGAGCAGTACTTC. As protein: CAIGELAGFSYEQYF.

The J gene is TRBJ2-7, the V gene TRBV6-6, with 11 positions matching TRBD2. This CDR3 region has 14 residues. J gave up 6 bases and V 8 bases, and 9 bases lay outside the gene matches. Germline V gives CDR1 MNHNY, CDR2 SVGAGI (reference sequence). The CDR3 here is CASGPTSGKGEQYF. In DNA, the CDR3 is TGTGCCAGCGGGCCGACTAGCGGGAAGGGCGAGCAGTACTTC.

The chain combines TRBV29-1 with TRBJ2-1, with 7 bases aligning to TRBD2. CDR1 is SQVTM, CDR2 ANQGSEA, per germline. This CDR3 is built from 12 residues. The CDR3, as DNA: TGCGCCGGGGCTAGCGGTGACAATGAGCAGTTCTTC. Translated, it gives CAGASGDNEQFF.

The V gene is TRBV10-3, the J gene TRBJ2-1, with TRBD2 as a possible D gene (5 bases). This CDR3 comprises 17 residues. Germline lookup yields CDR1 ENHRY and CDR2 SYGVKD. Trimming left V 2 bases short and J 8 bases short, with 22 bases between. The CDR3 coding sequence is TGTGCCATCAGTGAGGAAAGTACGGGGTACCGTAAGGATGAGCAGTTCTTC. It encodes CAISEESTGYRKDEQFF.

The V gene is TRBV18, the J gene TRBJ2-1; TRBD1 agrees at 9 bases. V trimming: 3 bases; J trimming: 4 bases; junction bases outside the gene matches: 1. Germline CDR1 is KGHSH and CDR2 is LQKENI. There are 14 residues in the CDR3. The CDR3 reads CASSPGQGYNEQFF. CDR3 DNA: TGTGCCAGCTCACCGGGACAGGGTTACAATGAGCAGTTCTTC.

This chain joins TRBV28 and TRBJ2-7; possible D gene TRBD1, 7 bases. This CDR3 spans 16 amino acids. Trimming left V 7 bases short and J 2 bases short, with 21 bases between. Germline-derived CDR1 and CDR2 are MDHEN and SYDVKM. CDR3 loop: CASKTGAAGDPYEQYF. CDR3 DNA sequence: TGTGCCAGCAAAACAGGGGCAGCGGGCGATCCCTACGAGCAGTACTTC.